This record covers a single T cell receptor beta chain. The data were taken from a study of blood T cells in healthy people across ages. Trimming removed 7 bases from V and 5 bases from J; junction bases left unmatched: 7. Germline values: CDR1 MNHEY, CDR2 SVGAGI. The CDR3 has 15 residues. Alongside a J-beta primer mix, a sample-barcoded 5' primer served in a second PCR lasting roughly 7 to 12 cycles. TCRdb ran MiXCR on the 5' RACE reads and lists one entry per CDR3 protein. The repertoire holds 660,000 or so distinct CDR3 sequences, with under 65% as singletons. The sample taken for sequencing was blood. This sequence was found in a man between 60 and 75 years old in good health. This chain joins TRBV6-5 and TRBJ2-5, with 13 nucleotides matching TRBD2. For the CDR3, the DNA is TGTGCCAGCACCTCCCCGGGACTAGCGGGGGAGACCCAGTACTTC. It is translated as CASTSPGLAGETQYF.